This T cell receptor (beta chain) emerged from a study of T cell repertoires in cytomegalovirus infection. Study as a whole: Signatures in public TCR beta sequences pointed to both CMV infection and matching HLA type.

CDR3 size: 15 residues. Germline lookup yields CDR1 SGHTA and CDR2 FQGNSA. Trimming took off 6 bases at V and 0 bases at J, with 11 bases between the two ends. This clonotype was detected many times. Its antigen is undetermined. TCRdb processed the reads anew with MiXCR; each CDR3 protein has one entry. The data hold 200,000 to 300,000 distinct CDR3 sequences, with about 5.9% observed a single time. Study results and caveats: Dominating the ex vivo response were TCR beta clonotypes that were CMV-specific and HLA-C-restricted.

This sequence joins TRBV7-2 and TRBJ2-2; D perhaps matches TRBD1 (6 bases). The material sequenced was PBMCs. This TCR came from a human donor in good health (CMV status not recorded). Some clones in this sample may be carry-over from other donors' samples. The CDR3, as DNA: TGTGCCAGCAGTAACAGGGTTGCGAACACCGGGGAGCTGTTTTTT. Its protein product is CASSNRVANTGELFF. The complete variable domain, with remaining parts taken from reference TRBV7-2 and TRBJ2-2, reads GAGVSQSPSNKVTEKGKDVELRCDPISGHTALYWYRQSLGQGLEFLIYFQGNSAPDKSGLPSDRFSAERTGGSVSTLTIQRTQQEDSAVYLCASSNRVANTGELFFGEGSRLTVL.